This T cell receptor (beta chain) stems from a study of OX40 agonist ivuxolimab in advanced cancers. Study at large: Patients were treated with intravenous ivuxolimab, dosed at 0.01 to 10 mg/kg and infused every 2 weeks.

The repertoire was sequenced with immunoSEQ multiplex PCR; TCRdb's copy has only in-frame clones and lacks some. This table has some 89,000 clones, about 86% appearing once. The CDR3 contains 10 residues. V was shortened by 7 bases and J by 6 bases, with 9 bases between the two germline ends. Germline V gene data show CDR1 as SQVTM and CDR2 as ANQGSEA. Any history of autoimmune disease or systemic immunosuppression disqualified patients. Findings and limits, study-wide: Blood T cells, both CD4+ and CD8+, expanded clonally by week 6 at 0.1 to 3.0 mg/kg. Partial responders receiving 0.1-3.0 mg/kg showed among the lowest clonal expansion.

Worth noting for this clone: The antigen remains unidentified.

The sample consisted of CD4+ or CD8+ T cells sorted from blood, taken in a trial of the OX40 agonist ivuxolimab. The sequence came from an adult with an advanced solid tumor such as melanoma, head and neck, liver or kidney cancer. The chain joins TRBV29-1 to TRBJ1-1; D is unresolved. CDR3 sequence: CSAAHPEAFF. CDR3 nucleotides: TGCAGCGCCGCACACCCTGAAGCTTTCTTT.